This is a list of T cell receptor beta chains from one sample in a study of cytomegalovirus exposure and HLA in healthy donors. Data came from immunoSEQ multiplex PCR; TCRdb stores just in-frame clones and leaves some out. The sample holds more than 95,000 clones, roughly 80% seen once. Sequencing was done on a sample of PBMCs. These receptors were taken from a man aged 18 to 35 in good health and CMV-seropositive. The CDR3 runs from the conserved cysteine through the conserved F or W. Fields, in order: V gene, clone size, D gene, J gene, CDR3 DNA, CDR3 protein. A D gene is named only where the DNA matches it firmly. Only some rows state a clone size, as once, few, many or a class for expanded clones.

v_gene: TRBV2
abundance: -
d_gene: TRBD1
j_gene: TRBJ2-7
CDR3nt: TGTGCCAGCAGGAGGACTTTGACAGGGGGCTCCTACGAGCAGTACTTC
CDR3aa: CASRRTLTGGSYEQYF

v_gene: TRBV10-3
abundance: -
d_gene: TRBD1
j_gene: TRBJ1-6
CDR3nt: TGTGCCATCAGCATACAGGGGTATAATTCACCCCTCCACTTT
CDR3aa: CAISIQGYNSPLHF

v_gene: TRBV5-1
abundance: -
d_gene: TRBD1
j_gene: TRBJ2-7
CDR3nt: TGCGCCAGCAGCACAGGATCCGGGACAGGGGTCTACGAGCAGTACTTC
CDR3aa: CASSTGSGTGVYEQYF

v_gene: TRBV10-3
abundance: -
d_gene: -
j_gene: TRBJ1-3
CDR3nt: TGTGCCACCGCGGAAATTCGGGGAAACACCATATATTTT
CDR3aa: CATAEIRGNTIYF

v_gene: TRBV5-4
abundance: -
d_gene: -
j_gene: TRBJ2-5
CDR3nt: TGTGCCAGCAGCTCCCACTTCTCTAGCGTGGGAGAGACCCAGTACTTC
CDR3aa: CASSSHFSSVGETQYF

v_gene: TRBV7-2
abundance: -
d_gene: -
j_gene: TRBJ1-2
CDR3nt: TGTGCCAGCAGCTTAATCGTCGTCGGAGCAAACTATGGCTACACCTTC
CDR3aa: CASSLIVVGANYGYTF

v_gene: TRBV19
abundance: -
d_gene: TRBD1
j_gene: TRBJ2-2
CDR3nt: TGTGCCTCCGGACAGGGGGATACCGGGGAGCTGTTTTTT
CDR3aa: CASGQGDTGELFF

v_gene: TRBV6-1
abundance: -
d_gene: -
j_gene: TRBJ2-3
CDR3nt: TGTGCCAGCAGTGACGGTTACAGAGTCCGTGGCCTATCGGCGCAGTATTTT
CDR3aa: CASSDGYRVRGLSAQYF

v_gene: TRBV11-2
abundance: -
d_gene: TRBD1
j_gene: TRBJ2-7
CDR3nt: TGTGCCAGCAGACCAGGGGACAGGCACGAGCAGTACTTC
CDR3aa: CASRPGDRHEQYF

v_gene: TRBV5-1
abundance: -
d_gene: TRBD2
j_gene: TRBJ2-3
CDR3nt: TGCGCCAGCAGCTTCGGGACTAGCATCTCGAGAACAGATACGCAGTATTTT
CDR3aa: CASSFGTSISRTDTQYF

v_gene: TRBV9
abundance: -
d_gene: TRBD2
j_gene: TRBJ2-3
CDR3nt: TGTGCCAGCAGCGTATATAGCGGGGGGCGCACAGATACGCAGTATTTT
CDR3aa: CASSVYSGGRTDTQYF

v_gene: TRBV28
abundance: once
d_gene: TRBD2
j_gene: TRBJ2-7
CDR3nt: TGTGCCAGCAGTTTAGTGGGGGGGTGGATCTCCTACGAGCAGTACTTC
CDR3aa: CASSLVGGWISYEQYF

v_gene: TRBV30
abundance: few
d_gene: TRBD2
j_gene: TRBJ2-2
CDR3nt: TGTGCCTGGAGTGTAGCGGGGGCCCCGAACACCGGGGAGCTGTTTTTT
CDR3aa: CAWSVAGAPNTGELFF

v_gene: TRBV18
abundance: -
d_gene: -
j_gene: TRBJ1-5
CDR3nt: TGTGCCAGCTCACCCCAACGGTATCAGCCCCAGCATTTT
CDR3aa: CASSPQRYQPQHF

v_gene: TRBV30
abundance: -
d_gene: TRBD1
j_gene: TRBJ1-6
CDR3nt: TGTGCCTGGAGCGGGTCAACCGGGACAGGGGGCAATTCACCCCTCCACTTT
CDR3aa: CAWSGSTGTGGNSPLHF

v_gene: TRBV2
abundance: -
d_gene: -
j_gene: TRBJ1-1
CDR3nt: TGTGCCAGCAGGAAAGGGGGGAACACTGAAGCTTTCTTT
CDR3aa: CASRKGGNTEAFF

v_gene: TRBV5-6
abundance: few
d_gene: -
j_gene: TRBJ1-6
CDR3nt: TGTGCCAGCAGCTTGGCCTTAGTGGAGGTTAATTCACCCCTCCACTTT
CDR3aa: CASSLALVEVNSPLHF

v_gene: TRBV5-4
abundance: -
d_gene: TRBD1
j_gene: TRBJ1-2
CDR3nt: TGTGCCAGCAGCTTGCTGACAGGGGGTGGCTACACCTTC
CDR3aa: CASSLLTGGGYTF

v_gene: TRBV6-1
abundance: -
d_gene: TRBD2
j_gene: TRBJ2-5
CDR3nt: TGTGCCAGCGGGACTAGCGGGAGGGGAGAGACCCAGTACTTC
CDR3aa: CASGTSGRGETQYF

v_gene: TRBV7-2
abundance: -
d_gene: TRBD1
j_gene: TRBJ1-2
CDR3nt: TGTGCCAGCAGCTTACAGGGGGCAACGAACTATGGCTACACCTTC
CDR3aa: CASSLQGATNYGYTF

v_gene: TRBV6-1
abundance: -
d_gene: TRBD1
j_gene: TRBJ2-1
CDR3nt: TGTGCCAGCAGTGAGGTCCTGCCAGGGGGCAGCGATGAGCAGTTCTTC
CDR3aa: CASSEVLPGGSDEQFF

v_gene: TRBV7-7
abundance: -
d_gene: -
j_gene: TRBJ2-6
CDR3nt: TGTGCCAGCAGCTCGGGGGGGGCCAACGTCCTGACTTTC
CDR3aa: CASSSGGANVLTF

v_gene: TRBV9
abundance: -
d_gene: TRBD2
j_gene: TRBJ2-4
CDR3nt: TGTGCCAGCAGCGCGAGCGGGGCCCTAGCCAAAAACATTCAGTACTTC
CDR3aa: CASSASGALAKNIQYF

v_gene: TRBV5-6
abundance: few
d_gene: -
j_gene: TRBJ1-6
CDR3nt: TGTGCCAGCAGCTTGAGGAGGGTCTCACCCCTCCACTTT
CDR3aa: CASSLRRVSPLHF

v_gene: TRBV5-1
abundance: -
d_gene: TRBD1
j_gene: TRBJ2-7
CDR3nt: TGCGCCAGCAGCTTGGCACCGGGACAGGGTGGACGCGAGCAGTACTTC
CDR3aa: CASSLAPGQGGREQYF

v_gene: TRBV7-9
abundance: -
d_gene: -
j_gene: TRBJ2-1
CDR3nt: TGTGCCAGCAGTCCCCAATCGGAGTTCTACAATGAGCAGTTCTTC
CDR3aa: CASSPQSEFYNEQFF

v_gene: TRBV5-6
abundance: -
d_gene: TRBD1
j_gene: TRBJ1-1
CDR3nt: TGTGCCAGCAGCCCGACCCCGGGACAGGGCACTGAAGCTTTCTTT
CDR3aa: CASSPTPGQGTEAFF

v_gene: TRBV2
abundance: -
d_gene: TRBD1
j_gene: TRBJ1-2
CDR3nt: TGTGCCAGCAGTGAAGTTAGGGACAGGGCCTATGGCTACACCTTC
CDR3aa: CASSEVRDRAYGYTF

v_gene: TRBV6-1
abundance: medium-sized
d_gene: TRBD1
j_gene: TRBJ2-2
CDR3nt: TGTGCCAGCAGGGGGACAGGGGGGACCGGGGAGCTGTTTTTT
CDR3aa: CASRGTGGTGELFF

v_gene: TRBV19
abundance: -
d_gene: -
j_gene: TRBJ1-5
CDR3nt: TGTGCCAGTAGTAGGGGGCAGGGCGCAGATCAGCCCCAGCATTTT
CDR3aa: CASSRGQGADQPQHF

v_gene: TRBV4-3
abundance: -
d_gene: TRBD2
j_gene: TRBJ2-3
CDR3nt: TGCGCCAGCAGCCAAGCGCGCCTAGCGGGGGGTGCAGATACGCAGTATTTT
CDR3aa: CASSQARLAGGADTQYF

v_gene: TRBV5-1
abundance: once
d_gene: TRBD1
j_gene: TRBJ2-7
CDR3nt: TGCGCCAGCGGGGAGACAGGGCCCTACGAGCAGTACTTC
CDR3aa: CASGETGPYEQYF

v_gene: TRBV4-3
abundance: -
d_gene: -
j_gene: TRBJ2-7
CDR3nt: TGCGCCAGCAGCCAAGTTTCAGGGAATTCGGTCGAGCAGTACTTC
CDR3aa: CASSQVSGNSVEQYF

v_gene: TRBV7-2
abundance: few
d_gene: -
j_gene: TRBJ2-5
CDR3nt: TGTGCCAGCAGCTTTAATGACAGGTACCAAGAGACCCAGTACTTC
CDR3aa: CASSFNDRYQETQYF

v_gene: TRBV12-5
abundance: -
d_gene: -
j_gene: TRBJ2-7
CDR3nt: TGTGCTAGTGGGACTAACAGAGACGAGCAGTACTTC
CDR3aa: CASGTNRDEQYF

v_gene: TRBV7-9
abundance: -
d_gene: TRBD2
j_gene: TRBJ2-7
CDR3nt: TGTTCCAGCAGCTTAGGTCGGACTAGCGGGGACCCCGAGCAGTACTTC
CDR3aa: CSSSLGRTSGDPEQYF

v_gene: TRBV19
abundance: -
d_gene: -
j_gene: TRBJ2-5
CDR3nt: TGTGCCAGCTCTAGATCGGCCGTGCAAGAGACCCAGTACTTC
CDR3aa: CASSRSAVQETQYF

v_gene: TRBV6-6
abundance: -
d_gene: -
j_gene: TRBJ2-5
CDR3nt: TGTGCCAGCCTTTTTCAAGAGACCCAGTACTTC
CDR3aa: CASLFQETQYF

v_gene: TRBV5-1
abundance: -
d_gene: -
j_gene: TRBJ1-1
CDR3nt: TGCGCCAGCAGCTTGGCAGGGCTGGGGGCCGCGGCTGAAGCTTTCTTT
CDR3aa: CASSLAGLGAAAEAFF

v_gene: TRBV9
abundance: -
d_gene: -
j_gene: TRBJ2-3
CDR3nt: TGTGCCAGCAGCGTAGGGCGGGGAGCCGGCACAGATACGCAGTATTTT
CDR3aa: CASSVGRGAGTDTQYF

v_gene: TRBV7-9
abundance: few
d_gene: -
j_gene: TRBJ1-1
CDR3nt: TGTGCCAGCAGTACCGACAGCTACACTGAAGCTTTCTTT
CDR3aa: CASSTDSYTEAFF

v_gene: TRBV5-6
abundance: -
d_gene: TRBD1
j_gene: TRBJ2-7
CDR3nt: TGTGCCAGCAGCTTGGGGCCGGGACAGGGACGCTACGAGCAGTACTTC
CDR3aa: CASSLGPGQGRYEQYF

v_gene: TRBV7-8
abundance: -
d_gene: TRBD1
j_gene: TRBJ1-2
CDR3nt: TGTGCCAGCAGCTTAAGGTCAGGGGGCCGCGATGGCTACACCTTC
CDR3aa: CASSLRSGGRDGYTF

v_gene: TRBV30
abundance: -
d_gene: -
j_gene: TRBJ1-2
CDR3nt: TGTGCCTGGACCAACAGGCATGGTGGCTACACCTTC
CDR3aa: CAWTNRHGGYTF

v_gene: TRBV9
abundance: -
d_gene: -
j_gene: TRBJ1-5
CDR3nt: TGTGCCAGCAGCCGGGACAATCATCAGCCCCAGCATTTT
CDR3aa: CASSRDNHQPQHF

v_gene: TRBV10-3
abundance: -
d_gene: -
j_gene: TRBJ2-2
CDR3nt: TGTGCCATCAGTGAGTGGGTCCCGGGACAGAACACCGGGGAGCTGTTTTTT
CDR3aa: CAISEWVPGQNTGELFF

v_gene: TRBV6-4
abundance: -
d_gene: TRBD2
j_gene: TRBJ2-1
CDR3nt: TGTGCCAGCAGTCGGACTAGCGGGGGCTACAATGAGCAGTTCTTC
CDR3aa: CASSRTSGGYNEQFF

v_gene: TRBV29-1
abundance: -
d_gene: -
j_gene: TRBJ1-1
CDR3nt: TGCAGCGTTGATTGGGGGGACACTGAAGCTTTCTTT
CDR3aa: CSVDWGDTEAFF

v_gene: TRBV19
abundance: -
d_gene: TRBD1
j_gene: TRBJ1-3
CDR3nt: TGTGCCAGTAGTACCCGGACAGGCTCTGGAAACACCATATATTTT
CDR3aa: CASSTRTGSGNTIYF

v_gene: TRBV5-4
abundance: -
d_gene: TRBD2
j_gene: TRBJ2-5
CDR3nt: TGTGCCAGCAGCCGGACTAGCCAACAAGAGACCCAGTACTTC
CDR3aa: CASSRTSQQETQYF

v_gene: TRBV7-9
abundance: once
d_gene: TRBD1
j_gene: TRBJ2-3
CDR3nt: TGTGCCAGCAGCAGACAGGGGTGGGGCACAGATACGCAGTATTTT
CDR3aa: CASSRQGWGTDTQYF

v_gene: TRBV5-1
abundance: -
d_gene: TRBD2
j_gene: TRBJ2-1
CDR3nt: TGCGCCAGCAGCGCCGGGACTAGCGCAAACAATGAGCAGTTCTTC
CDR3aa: CASSAGTSANNEQFF

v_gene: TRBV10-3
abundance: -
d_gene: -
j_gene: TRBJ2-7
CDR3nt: TGTGCCATCAGTGAGCAGGGATCCTACGAGCAGTACTTC
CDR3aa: CAISEQGSYEQYF

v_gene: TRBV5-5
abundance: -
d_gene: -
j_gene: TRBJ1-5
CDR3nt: TGTGCCAGCAGCTTGTACGCGACAGGCAACAGGTGGGGAAATCAGCCCCAGCATTTT
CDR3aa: CASSLYATGNRWGNQPQHF

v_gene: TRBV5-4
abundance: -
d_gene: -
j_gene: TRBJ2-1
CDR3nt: TGTGCCAGCAGCTTGCCTAGCCTGTATGAGCAGTTCTTC
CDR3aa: CASSLPSLYEQFF

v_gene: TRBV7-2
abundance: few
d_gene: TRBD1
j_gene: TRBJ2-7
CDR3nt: TGTGCCAGCAGCTTAGCGGGGACAGGGGACTCCTACGAGCAGTACTTC
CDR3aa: CASSLAGTGDSYEQYF

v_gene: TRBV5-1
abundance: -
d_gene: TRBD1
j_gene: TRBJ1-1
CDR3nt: TGCGCCAGCAGCTTGGCGACAGGGGCCGGTGAAGCTTTCTTT
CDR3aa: CASSLATGAGEAFF